Sequencing of this T cell receptor (beta chain) was carried out in a study of shared clonotypes between healthy human individuals (dated by TCRdb to about 2020). About the full investigation: The cohort comprised a couple of women and a few men aged 18 to 49 years. Per donor, three plates each were used for CD4 naive and CD4 memory, two for CD8 naive, and one for CD8 memory. Blood TCR repertoires of about 5 healthy adults were deeply sequenced to estimate repertoire size and the extent of clonotype sharing between individuals. To increase sequencing depth and limit assay-specific biases, different laboratories used diverse techniques to prepare libraries and sequence TCR repertoires. Leukapheresis yielded between about 0.94 and 9.5 billion PBMCs per donor. Broader findings and caveats from the paper: Across a handful of donors, roughly 5% of naive CD4, 3% to 4% of naive CD8, under 2.5% of memory CD4, and 0.4% to 0.45% of memory CD8 clonotypes were shared. Sampling was restricted to blood, and TCR repertoires in tissue are likely to differ from TCR repertoires in blood. Clonotypes shared by all four sorted-subset donors showed higher generation probabilities than non-shared clonotypes. Because the study included only a small number of donors, the genetic and exposure-history diversity represented was limited. Pairwise subsampling indicated that sequencing depth was expected to affect the degree of clonotype sharing among donors. Larger estimated clonotype richness was generally found for naive subsets than for memory subsets. Even with the large sequencing depth, rarefaction of the sorted-subset datasets indicated that sequencing was incomplete.

V is clipped by 5 bases and J by 1 base, and the sequence between their germline boundaries is 12 bases long. Via the germline V gene (reference sequence), CDR1 is MNHEY and CDR2 SMNVEV. Inclusive of the bounding cysteine and phenylalanine, the CDR3 is 15 residues long. Just the 45-base CDR3 DNA is kept, in frame starting at base 1. TCR CDR3 regions were amplified from genomic DNA by multiplex PCR using the deep immunoSEQ assay. Genomic DNA extracted from each cell subset was distributed evenly over all wells of several immunoSEQ 96-well plates, and each plate served as one replicate. For sorted subsets, around 0.2 ug genomic DNA, equal to tens of thousands of T cell genomes, was loaded into each replicate PCR. Purified libraries were measured with a Qubit 3.0 fluorometer, size-checked on a Bioanalyzer 2100, and measured again with the KAPA Library Quantification kit. A separate single-read 150-cycle Illumina NextSeq 550 flow cell was used to sequence each immunoSEQ 96-well plate. On the authors' methods: Because the immunoSEQ output held only junctional sequences and lacked quality scores, the filtering could not match the filtering applied to full-length reads. Sequences were annotated with PyIR, a Python wrapper for IgBLAST v1.9, and V/J genes and CDR3 were assigned using IMGT germline references. Reads with weak V/J assignments (E-value above 1e-6), missing CDR3, stop codons, out-of-frame junctions, or ambiguous translated residues were removed. V3J clonotypes were defined as sequences sharing the same inferred V gene, J gene, and CDR3 amino acid sequence. Percentage overlap between repertoires was calculated by dividing the number of shared unique clonotypes by the size of the smaller repertoire. RTK rarefaction, the Chao1 estimator, and Recon v2.1 estimates of unobserved clonotypes were used to assess repertoire richness. For all TCRbeta clonotypes obtained by the gDNA method from a few donors, generation probabilities were computed with OLGA. Here the immuneACCESS table is served through TCRdb, limited to in-frame sequences with V and J called. Missing clones are a known gap in these copies; in checked studies unresolved V genes cover under half, and the rest lacks a known reason. Clone size and the V and J calls come from that table; the DNA yielded D and trimming. For this sample there are around 1.9 million clones; 93% appear just once. Clones ranked in the top ten supply around 1.7% of the sample.

For the CD8 naive samples, CD45RO-negative cells were positively selected for CCR7, yielding a CD45RA+CCR7+ population from which TemRA cells were excluded. Healthy HIV-negative adults with no recently reported acute infections or vaccinations were included as donors. All donors were Caucasian adults living in Nashville, Tennessee, USA. Blood was obtained by leukapheresis, after which PBMCs were separated by Ficoll-Histopaque density gradient centrifugation and cryopreserved in liquid nitrogen vapor phase. Analytical flow cytometry was used to check the purity and quantity of each magnetically sorted T cell population. From each sorted fraction, genomic DNA was isolated and quantified by UV absorbance on a Nanodrop 2000c. As to this clone: There is no known antigen for this receptor. No per-base quality is available; no much larger clone lies one base away.

Sequencing used naive CD8+ T cells from PBMCs. The meaning of the sample's cell subset or site label: CD45RA+CCR7+. This clonotype was sampled from a man between 18 and 29 years old in good health. Some clones in this sample may be carry-over from other donors' samples. The chain is assembled from TRBV27 and TRBJ1-5; the D gene cannot be named for sure. The DNA sequence reads TGTGCCAGCAGTCCGAGACAAGCCAGCAATCAGCCCCAGCATTTT. The translation is CASSPRQASNQPQHF.